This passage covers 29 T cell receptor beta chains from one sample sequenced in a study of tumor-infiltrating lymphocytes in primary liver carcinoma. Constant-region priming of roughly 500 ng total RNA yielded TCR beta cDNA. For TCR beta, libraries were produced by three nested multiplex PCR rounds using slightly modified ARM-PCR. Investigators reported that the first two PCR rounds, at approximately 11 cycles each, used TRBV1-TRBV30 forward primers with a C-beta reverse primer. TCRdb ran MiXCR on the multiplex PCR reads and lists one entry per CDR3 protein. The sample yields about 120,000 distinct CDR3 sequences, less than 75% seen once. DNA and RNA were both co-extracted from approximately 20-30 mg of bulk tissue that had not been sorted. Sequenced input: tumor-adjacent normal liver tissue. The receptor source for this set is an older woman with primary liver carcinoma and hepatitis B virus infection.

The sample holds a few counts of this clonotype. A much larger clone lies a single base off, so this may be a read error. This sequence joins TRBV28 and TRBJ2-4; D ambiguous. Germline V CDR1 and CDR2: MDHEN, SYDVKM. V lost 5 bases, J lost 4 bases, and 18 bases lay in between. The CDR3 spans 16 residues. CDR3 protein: CASSPSYVAEKNIQYF. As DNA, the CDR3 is TGTGCCAGCAGTCCCTCCTACGTCGCCGAGAAAAACATTCAGTACTTC.

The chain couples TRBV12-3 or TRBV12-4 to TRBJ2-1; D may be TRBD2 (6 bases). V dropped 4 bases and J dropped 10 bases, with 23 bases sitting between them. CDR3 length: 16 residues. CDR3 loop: CASSSQWTGVMYEQFF. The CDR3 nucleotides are TGTGCCAGCAGTTCCCAATGGACGGGGGTCATGTACGAGCAGTTCTTC.

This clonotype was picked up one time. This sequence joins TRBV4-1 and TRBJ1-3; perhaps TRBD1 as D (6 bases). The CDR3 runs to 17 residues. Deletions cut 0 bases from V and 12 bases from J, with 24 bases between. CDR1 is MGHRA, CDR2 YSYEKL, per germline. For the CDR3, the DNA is TGCGCCAGCAGCCAAGACCCCGGGACATCCTCTGGAGACAACATATATTTT. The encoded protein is CASSQDPGTSSGDNIYF.

This CDR3 is CASSLSGLAGGPPDTQYF. The CDR3 coding sequence is TGTGCCAGCAGTTTATCCGGACTAGCGGGAGGCCCCCCAGATACGCAGTATTTT. The J gene is TRBJ2-3, the V gene TRBV28; 14 positions match TRBD2. This CDR3 is 18 amino acids long. The ends lost 1 base at V and 4 bases at J; junction bases unmatched: 7. Germline V gene sequence: CDR1 MDHEN, CDR2 SYDVKM.

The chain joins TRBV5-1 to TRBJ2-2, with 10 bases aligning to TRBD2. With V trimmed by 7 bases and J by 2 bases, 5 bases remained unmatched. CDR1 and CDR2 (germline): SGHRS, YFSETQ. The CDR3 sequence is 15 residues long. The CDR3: CASFGTSVNTGELFF. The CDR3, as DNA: TGCGCCAGCTTTGGGACTAGCGTAAACACCGGGGAGCTGTTTTTT.

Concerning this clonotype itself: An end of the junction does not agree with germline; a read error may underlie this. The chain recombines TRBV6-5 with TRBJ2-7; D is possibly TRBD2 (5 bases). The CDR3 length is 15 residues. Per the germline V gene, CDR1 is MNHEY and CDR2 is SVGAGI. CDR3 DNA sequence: TGTGCCAGCGGTTACTCCCGGGGTCAAACCTACGAGCGGTACTTC. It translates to CASGYSRGQTYERYF.

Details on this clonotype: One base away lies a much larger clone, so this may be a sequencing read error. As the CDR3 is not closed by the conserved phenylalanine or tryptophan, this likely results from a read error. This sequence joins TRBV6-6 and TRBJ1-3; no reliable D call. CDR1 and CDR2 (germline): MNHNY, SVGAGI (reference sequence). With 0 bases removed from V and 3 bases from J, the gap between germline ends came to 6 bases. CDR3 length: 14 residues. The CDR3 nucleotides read TGTGCCAGCAGTTACTCCACGGGTGGAAACACCATATATCTT. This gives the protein CASSYSTGGNTIYL.

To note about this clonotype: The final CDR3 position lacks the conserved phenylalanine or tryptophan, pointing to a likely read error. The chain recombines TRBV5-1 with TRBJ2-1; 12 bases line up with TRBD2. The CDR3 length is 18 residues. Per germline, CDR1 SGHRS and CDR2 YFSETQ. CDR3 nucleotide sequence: TGCGCCAACAGCTTGAAGGCTAGCGGGAGGGCAGGGTACAATGAGCAGTTCTCC. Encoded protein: CANSLKASGRAGYNEQFS.

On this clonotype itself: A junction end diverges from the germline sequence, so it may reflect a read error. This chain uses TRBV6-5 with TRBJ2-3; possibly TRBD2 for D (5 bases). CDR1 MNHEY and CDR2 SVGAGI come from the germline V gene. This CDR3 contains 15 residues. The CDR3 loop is CASSYGSASTDTQHF. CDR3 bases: TGTGCCAGCAGTTACGGGAGCGCCAGCACAGATACGCAACATTTT.

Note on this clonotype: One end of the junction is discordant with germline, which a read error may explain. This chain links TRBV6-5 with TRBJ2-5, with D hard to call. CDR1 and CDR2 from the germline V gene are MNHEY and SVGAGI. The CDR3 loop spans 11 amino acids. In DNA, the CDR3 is TGTGCTAGCAGTTACTCGCATACCCAGCACTTC. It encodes CASSYSHTQHF.

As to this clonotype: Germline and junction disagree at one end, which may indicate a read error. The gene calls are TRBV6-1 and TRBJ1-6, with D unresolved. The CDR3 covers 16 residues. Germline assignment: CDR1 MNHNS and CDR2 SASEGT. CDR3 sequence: CTSSAGSGSYNSPIHF. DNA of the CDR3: TGTACCAGCTCAGCGGGGTCCGGGTCCTATAATTCACCCATCCACTTT.

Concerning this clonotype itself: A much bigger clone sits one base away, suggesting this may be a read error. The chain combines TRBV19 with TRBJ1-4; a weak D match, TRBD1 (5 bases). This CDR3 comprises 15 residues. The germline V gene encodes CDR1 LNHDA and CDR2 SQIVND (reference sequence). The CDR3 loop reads CTSSIWDGPNEKLFF. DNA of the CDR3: TGTACCAGTAGTATTTGGGACGGTCCAAATGAAAAACTGTTTTTT.

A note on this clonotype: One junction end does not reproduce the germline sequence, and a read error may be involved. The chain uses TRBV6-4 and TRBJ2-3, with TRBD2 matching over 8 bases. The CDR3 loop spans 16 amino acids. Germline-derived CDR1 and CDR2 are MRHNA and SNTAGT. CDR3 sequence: CACSDVSGGSTNTQYF. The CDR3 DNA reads TGTGCCTGCAGTGACGTATCGGGAGGGTCCACAAATACGCAGTATTTT.

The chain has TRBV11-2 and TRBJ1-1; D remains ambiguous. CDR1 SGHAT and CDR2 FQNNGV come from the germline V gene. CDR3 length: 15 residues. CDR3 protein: CEAAPPGSAGTEAFF. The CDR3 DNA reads TGTGAAGCAGCCCCCCCGGGTAGCGCGGGCACTGAAGCTTTCTTT.

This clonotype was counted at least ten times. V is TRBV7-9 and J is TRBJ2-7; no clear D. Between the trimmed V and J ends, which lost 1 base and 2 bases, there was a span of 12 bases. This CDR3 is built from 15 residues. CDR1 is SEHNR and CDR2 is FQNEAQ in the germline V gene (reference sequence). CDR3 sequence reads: CASSLDGGSAYEQYF. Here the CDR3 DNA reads TGTGCCAGCAGCTTAGACGGCGGCAGCGCCTACGAGCAGTACTTC.

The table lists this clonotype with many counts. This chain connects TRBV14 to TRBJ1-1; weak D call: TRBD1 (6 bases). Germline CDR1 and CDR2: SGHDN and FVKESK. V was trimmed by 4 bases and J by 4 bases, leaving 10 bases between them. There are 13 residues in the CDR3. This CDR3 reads CASSRQVATEAFF. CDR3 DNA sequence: TGTGCCAGCAGCCGACAGGTTGCCACTGAAGCTTTCTTT.

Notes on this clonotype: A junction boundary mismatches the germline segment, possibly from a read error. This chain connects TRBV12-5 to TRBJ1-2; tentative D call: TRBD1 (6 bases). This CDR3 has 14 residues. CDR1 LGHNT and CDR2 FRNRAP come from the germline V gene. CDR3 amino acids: CVSGLVAGASGYTF. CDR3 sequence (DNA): TGTGTTAGTGGTTTGGTGGCAGGGGCGAGCGGCTACACCTTC.

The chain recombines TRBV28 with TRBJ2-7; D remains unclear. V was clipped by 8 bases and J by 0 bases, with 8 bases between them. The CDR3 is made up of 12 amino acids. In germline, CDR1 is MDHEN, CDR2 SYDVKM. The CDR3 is CASLDSSYEQYF. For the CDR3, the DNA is TGTGCCAGCCTAGATAGCTCCTACGAGCAGTACTTC.

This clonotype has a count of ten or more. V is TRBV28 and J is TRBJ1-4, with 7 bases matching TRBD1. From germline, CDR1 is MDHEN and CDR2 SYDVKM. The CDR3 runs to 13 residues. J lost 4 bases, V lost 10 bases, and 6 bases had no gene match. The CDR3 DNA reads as TGTGCCACCCTTAGACAGGGTAATGAAAAACTGTTTTTT. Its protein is CATLRQGNEKLFF.

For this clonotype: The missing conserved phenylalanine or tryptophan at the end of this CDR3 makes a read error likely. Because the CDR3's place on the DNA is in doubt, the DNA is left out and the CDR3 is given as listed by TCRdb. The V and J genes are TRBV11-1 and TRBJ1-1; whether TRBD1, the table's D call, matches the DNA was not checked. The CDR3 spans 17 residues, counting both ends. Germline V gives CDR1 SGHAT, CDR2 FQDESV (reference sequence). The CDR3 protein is CTSSQATGGPWGTEASY.

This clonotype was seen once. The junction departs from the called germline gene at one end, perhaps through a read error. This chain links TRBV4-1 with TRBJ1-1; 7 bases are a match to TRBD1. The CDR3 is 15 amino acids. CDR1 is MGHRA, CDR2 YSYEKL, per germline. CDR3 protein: CASCQSWAQGTEAFF. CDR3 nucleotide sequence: TGCGCCAGCTGCCAATCTTGGGCACAGGGGACTGAAGCTTTCTTT.

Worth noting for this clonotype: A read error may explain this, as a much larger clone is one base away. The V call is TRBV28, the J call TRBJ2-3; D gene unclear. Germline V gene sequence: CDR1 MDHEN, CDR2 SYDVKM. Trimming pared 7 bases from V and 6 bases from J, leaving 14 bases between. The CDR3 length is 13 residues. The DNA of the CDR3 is TGTGCCAGCACCCCCGTCACTCGGGATACGCAGTATTTT. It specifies CASTPVTRDTQYF.

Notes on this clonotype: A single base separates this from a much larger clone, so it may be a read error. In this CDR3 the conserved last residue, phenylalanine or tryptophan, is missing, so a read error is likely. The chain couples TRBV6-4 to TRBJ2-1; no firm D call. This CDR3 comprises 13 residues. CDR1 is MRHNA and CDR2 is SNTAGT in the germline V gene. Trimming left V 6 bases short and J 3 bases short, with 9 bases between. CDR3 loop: CASSETNYNEQFL. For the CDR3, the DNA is TGTGCCAGCAGCGAGACCAACTACAATGAGCAGTTCCTC.

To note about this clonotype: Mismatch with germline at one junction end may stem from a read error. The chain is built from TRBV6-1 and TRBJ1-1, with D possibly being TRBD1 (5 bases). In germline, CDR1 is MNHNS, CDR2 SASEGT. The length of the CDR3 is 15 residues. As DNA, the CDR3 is TGTGTCAGCAGGGTGGGGACCGCGACCAACACTGAAGCTTTCTTT. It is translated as CVSRVGTATNTEAFF.

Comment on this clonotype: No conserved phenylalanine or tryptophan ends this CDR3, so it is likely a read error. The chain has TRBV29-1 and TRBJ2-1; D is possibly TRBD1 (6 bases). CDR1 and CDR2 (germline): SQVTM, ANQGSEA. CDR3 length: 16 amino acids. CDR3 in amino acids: CSVEDQGRRTKNEQFL. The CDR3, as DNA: TGCAGCGTTGAAGATCAGGGGCGGAGGACCAAGAATGAACAGTTCTTA.

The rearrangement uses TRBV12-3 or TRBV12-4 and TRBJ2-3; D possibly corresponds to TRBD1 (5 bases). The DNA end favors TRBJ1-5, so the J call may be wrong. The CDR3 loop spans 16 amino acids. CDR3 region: CASRQPGLARTDTQHF. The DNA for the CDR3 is TGTGCCAGCAGACAACCGGGACTAGCTCGAACAGATACGCAGCATTTT.

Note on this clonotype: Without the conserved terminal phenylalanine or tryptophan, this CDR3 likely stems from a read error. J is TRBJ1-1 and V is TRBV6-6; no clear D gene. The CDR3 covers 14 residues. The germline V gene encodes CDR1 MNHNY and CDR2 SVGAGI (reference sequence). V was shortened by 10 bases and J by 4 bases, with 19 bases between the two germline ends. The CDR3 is CAITPDTRGTEAFL. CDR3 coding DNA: TGTGCCATTACTCCCGACACCCGGGGCACTGAAGCTTTCTTA.

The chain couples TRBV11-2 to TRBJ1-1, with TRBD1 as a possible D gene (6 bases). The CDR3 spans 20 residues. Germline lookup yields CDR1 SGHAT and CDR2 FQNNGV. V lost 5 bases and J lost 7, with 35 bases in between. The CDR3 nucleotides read TGTGCCAGCAGCCCACATCAGCAGGGACACCTTCGTTTTTGGGGCTATGAAGCTTTCTTT. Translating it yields CASSPHQQGHLRFWGYEAFF. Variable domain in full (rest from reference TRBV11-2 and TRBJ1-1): EAGVAQSPRYKIIEKRQSVAFWCNPISGHATLYWYQQILGQGPKLLIQFQNNGVVDDSQLPKDRFSAERLKGVDSTLKIQPAKLEDSAVYLCASSPHQQGHLRFWGYEAFFGQGTRLTVV.

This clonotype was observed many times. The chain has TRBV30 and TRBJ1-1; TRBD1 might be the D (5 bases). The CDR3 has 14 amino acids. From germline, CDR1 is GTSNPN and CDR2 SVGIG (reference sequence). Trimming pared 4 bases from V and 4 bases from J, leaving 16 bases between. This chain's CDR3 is CAWKLQALSTEAFF. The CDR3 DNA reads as TGTGCCTGGAAACTACAGGCCCTGTCCACTGAAGCTTTCTTT.